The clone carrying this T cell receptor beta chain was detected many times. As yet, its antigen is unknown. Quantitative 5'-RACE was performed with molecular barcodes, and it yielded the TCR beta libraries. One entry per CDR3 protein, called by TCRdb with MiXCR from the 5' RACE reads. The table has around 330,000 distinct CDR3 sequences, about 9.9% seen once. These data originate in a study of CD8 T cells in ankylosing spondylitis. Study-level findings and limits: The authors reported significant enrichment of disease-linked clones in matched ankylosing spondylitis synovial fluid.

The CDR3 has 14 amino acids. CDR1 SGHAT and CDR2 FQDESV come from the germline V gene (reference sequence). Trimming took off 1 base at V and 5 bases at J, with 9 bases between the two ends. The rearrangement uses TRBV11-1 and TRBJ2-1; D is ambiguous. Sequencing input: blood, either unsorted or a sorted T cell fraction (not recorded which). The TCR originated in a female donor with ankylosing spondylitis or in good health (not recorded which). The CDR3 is CASSLGIFDNEQFF. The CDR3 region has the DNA TGTGCCAGCAGCTTAGGGATATTCGACAATGAGCAGTTCTTC.